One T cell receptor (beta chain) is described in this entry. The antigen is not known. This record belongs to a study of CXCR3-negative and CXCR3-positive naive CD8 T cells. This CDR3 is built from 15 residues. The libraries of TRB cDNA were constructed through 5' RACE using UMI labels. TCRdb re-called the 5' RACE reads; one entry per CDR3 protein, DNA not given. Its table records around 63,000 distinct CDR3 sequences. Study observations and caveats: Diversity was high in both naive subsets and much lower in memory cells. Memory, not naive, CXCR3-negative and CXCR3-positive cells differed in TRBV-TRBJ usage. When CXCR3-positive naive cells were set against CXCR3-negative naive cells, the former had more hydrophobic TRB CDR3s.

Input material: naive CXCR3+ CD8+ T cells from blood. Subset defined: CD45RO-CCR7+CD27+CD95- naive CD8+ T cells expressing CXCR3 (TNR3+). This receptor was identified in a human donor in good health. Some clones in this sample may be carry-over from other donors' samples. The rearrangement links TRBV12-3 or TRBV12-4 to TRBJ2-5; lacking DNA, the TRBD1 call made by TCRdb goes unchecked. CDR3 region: CASTPGGARQETQYF.